The sequence of this T cell receptor beta chain was determined in a study of metastatic and nonmetastatic thyroid tumors. As for the study in general: Malignant thyroid and benign thyroid patients provided blood and tumor or nodule tissue whose repertoires were compared.

This clone has a count of ten or more. Each patient came to thyroid surgery without any prior treatment (of any kind). TCRdb used MiXCR to call clones anew from the PCR reads. The data show about 15,000 clones, 25% to 30% seen once. This CDR3 spans 13 amino acids. V shed 0 bases and J shed 1 base, with 3 bases lying between them. Per the germline V gene, CDR1 is MNHNS and CDR2 is SASEGT. The rearrangement joins TRBV6-1 to TRBJ1-1; D unclear. This receptor was taken from a male donor with papillary thyroid cancer or a benign thyroid nodule (not recorded which). Some clones in this sample may be carry-over from other donors' samples. The sequenced sample was tumor tissue. This chain's CDR3 is CASSEAQNTEAFF. Here the CDR3 DNA reads TGTGCCAGCAGTGAAGCTCAGAACACTGAAGCTTTCTTT.